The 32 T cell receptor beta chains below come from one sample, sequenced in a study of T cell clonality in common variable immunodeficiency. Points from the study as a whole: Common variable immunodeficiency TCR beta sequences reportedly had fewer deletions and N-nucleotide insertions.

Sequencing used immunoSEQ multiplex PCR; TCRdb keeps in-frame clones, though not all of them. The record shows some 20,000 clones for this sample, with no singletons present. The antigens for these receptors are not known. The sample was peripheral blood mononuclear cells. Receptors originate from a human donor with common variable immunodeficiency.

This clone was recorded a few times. This CDR3 is CASSPQRQPSTDTQYF. The CDR3 bases that were read are TGTGCCAGCTCACCACAGCGGCAGCCTAGCACAGATACG. This chain uses TRBV18 with TRBJ2-3, with D perhaps matching TRBD2 (5 bases). The DNA ends 3 residues before the CDR3 does, and the rest of the CDR3 is filled in from the germline J gene. V lost 1 base and J 0 bases, leaving 11 bases between the germline ends. Germline assignment: CDR1 KGHSH and CDR2 LQKENI. The CDR3 consists of 16 residues.

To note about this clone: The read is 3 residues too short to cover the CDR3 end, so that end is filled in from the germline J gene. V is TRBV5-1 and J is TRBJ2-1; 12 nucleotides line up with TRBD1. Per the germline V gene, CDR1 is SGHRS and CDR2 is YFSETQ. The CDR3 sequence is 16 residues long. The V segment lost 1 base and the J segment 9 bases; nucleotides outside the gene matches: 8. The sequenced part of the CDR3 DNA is TGCGCCAGCAGCTTGACGGGGACAGGGGGCTCGGGTGAG. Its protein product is CASSLTGTGGSGE. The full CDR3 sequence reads CASSLTGTGGSGEQFF.

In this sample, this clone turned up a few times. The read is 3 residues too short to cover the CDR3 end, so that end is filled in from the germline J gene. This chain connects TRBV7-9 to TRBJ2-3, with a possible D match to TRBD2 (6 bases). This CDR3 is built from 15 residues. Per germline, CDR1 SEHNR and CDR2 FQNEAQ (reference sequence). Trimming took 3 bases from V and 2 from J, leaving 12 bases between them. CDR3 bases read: TGTGCCAGCAGCTTTGGGGGGACTTACACAGATACG. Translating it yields CASSFGGTYTDT. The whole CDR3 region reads CASSFGGTYTDTQYF.

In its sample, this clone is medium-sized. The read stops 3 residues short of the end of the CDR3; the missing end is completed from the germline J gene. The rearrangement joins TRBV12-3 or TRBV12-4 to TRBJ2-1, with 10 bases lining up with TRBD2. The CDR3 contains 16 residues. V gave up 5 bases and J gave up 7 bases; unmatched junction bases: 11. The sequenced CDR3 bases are TGTGCCAGCAGTCCATCTCTAGCGGGAGTTCTAAATGAG. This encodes CASSPSLAGVLNE. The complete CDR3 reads CASSPSLAGVLNEQFF.

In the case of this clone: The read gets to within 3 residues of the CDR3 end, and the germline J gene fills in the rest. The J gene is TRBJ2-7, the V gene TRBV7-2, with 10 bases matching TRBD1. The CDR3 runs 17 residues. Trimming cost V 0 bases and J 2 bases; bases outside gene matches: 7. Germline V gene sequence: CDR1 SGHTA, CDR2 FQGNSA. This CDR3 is CASSLAVSGTGAYEQYF. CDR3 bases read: TGTGCCAGCAGCTTAGCTGTTTCTGGGACAGGGGCCTACGAG.

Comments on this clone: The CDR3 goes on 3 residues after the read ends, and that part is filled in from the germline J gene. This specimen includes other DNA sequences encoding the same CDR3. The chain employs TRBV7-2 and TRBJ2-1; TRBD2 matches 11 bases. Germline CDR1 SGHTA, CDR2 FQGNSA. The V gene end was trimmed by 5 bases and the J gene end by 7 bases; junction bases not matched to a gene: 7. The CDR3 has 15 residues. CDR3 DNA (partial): TGTGCCAGCAGCGTCCCTAGCGGGAGGTCGAATGAG. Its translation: CASSVPSGRSNE. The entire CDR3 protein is CASSVPSGRSNEQFF.

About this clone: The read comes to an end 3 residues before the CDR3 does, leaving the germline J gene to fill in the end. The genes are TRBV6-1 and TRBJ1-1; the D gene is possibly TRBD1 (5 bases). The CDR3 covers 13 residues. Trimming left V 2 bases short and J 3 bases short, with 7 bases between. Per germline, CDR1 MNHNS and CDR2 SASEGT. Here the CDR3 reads CASSEIGDTEAFF. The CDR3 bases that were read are TGTGCCAGCAGTGAAATAGGGGACACTGAA.

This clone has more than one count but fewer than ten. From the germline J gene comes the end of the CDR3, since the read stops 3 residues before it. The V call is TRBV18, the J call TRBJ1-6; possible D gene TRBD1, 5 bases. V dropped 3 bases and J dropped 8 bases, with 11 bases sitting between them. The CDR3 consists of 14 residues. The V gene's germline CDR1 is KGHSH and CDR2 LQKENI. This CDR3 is CASSPGGRDSPLHF. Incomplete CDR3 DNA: TGTGCCAGCTCACCGGGGGGAAGAGATTCACCC. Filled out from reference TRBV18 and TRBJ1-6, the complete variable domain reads NAGVMQNPRHLVRRRGQEARLRCSPMKGHSHVYWYRQLPEEGLKFMVYLQKENIIDESGMPKERFSAEFPKEGPSILRIQQVVRGDSAAYFCASSPGGRDSPLHFGNGTRLTVT.

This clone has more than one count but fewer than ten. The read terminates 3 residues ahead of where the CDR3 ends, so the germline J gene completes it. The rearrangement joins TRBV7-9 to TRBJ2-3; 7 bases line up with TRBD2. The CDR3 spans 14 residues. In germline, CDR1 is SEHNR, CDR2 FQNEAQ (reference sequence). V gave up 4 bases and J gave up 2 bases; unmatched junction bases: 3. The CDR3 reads CASSSGGTTDTQYF. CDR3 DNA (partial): TGTGCCAGCAGCTCGGGGGGAACCACAGATACG.

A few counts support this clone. The covered CDR3 bases are TGTGCCAGCAGTGAACGTGGGACAGGGATCAAGACC. It codes for CASSERGTGIKT. The full CDR3 protein is CASSERGTGIKTQYF. J is TRBJ2-5 and V is TRBV2, with 9 bases aligning to TRBD1. The observed sequence ends 3 residues before the CDR3 terminus, with the missing tail filled in from the germline J gene. V lost 2 bases to trimming and J lost 6 bases; unmatched junction nucleotides: 7. The CDR3 sequence is 15 residues long. Germline V gene sequence: CDR1 SNHLY, CDR2 FYNNEI. Full variable domain (outside the CDR3, taken from reference TRBV2 and TRBJ2-5): EPEVTQTPSHQVTQMGQEVILRCVPISNHLYFYWYRQILGQKVEFLVSFYNNEISEKSEIFDDQFSVERPDGSNFTLKIRSTKLEDSAMYFCASSERGTGIKTQYFGPGTRLLVL.

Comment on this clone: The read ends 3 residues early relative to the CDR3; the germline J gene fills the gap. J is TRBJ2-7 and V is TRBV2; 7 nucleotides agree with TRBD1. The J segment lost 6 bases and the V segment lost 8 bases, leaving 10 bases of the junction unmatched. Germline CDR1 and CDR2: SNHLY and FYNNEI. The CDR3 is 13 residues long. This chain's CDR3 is CASGLSRQGEQYF. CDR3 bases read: TGTGCCAGCGGTCTTTCGAGACAGGGCGAG.

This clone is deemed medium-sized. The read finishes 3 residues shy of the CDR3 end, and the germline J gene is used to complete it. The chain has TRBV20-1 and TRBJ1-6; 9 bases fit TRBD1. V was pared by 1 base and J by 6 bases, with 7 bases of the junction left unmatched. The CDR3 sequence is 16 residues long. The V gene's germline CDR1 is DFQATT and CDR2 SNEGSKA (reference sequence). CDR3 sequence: CSARVGTGPLNSPLHF. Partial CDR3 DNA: TGCAGTGCTAGAGTAGGGACAGGGCCCCTTAATTCACCC.

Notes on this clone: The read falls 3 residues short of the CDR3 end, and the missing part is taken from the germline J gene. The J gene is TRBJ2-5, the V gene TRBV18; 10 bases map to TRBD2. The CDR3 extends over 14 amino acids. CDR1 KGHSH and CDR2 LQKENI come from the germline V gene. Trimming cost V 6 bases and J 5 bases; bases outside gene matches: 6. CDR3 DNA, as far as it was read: TGTGCCAGCTCCGGGACTAGCGAAACGGAGACC. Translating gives CASSGTSETET. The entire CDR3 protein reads CASSGTSETETQYF. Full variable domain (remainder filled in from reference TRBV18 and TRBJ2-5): NAGVMQNPRHLVRRRGQEARLRCSPMKGHSHVYWYRQLPEEGLKFMVYLQKENIIDESGMPKERFSAEFPKEGPSILRIQQVVRGDSAAYFCASSGTSETETQYFGPGTRLLVL.

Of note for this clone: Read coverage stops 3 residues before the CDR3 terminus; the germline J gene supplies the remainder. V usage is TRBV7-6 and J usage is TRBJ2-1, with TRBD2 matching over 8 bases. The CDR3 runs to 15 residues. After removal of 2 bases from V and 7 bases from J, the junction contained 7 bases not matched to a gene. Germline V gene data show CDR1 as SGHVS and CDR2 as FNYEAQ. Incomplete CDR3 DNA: TGTGCCAGCAGCTTATGGGAAGCGGGAGAAAATGAG. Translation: CASSLWEAGENE. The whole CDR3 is CASSLWEAGENEQFF.

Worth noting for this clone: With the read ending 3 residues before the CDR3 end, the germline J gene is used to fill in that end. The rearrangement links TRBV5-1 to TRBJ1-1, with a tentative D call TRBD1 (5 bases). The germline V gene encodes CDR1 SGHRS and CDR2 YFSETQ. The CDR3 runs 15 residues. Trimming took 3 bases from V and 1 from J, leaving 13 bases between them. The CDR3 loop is CASSSARARNTEAFF. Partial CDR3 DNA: TGCGCCAGCAGCTCAGCCAGGGCGCGGAACACTGAA.

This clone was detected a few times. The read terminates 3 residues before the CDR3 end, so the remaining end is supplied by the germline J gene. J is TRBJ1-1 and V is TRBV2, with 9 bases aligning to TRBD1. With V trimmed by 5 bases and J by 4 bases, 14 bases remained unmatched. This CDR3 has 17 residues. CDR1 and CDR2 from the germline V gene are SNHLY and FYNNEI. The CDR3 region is CASSKRQGGFSITEAFF. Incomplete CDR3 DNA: TGTGCCAGCAGTAAACGACAGGGGGGATTTTCGATCACTGAA.

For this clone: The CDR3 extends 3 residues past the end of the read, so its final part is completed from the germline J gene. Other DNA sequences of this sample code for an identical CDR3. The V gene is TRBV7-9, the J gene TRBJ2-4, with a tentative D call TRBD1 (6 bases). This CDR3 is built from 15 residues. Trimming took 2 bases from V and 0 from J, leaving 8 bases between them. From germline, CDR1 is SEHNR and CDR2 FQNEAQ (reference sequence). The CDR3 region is CASSLQGLAKNIQYF. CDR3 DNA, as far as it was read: TGTGCCAGCAGCTTACAGGGGCTAGCCAAAAACATT.

The sequenced part of the CDR3 DNA is TGTGCCAGTAGACAGGTCCCGGGACAGGGGGCGAACACCGGGGAG. It codes for CASRQVPGQGANTGE. The entire CDR3 protein is CASRQVPGQGANTGELFF. This rearrangement joins TRBV19 to TRBJ2-2, with 11 bases matching TRBD1. The read stops 3 residues short of the end of the CDR3; the missing end is completed from the germline J gene. The CDR3 covers 18 residues. Germline lookup yields CDR1 LNHDA and CDR2 SQIVND (reference sequence). The junction had 9 bases not matched to a gene; V was cut back by 6 bases and J by 0 bases.

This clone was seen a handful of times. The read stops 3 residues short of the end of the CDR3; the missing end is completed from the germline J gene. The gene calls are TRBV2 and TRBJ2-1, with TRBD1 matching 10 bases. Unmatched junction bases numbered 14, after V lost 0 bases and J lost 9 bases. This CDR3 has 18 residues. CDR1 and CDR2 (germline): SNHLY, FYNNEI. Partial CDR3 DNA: TGTGCCAGCAGTGAAGCTAGGGGCGGGACAGGGGACGTTGGTGAG. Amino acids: CASSEARGGTGDVGE. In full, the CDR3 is CASSEARGGTGDVGEQFF.

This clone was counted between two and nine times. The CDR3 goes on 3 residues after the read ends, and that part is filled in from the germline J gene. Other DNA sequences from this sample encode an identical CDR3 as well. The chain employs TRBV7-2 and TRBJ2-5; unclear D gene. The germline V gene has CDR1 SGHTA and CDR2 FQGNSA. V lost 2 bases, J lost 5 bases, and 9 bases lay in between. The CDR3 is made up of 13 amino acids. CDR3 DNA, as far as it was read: TGTGCCAGCAGCTTAATTTTCGGGGAGACC. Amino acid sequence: CASSLIFGET. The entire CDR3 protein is CASSLIFGETQYF. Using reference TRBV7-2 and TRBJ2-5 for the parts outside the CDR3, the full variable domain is GAGVSQSPSNKVTEKGKDVELRCDPISGHTALYWYRQSLGQGLEFLIYFQGNSAPDKSGLPSDRFSAERTGGSVSTLTIQRTQQEDSAVYLCASSLIFGETQYFGPGTRLLVL.

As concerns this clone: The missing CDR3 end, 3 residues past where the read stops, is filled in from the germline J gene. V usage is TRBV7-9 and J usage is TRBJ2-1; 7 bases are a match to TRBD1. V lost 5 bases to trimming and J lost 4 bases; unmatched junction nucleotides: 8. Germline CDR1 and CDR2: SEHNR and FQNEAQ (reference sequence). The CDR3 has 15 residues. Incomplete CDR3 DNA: TGTGCCAGCAGCGTACGACAGGGTAATTACAATGAG. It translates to CASSVRQGNYNE. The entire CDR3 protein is CASSVRQGNYNEQFF.

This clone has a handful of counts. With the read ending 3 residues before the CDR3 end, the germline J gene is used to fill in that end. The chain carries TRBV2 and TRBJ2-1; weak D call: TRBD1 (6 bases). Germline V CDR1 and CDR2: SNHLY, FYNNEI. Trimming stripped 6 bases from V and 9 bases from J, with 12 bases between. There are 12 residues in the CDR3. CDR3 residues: CASSNRVGEQFF. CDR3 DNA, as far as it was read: TGTGCCAGCAGCAACAGGGTAGGTGAG.

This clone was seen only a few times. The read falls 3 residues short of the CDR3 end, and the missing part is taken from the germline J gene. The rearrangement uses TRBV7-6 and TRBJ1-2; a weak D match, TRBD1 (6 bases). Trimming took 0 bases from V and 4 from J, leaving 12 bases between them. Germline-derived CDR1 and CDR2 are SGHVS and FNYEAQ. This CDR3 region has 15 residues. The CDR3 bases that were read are TGTGCCAGCAGCTTAGCGGGGGCGGATTTCTATGGC. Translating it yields CASSLAGADFYG. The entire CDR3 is CASSLAGADFYGYTF.

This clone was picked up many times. Incomplete CDR3 DNA: TGTGCCAGTAGTACCGGCGACAGGGCCGGGGCCAACGTC. It encodes CASSTGDRAGANV. The complete CDR3 reads CASSTGDRAGANVLTF. The genes are TRBV19 and TRBJ2-6, with TRBD1 matching over 7 bases. The read halts 3 residues ahead of the CDR3 end, with the missing end drawn from the germline J gene. With V trimmed by 4 bases and J by 4 bases, 7 bases remained unmatched. The CDR3 is 16 amino acids. CDR1 is LNHDA, CDR2 SQIVND, per germline (reference sequence).

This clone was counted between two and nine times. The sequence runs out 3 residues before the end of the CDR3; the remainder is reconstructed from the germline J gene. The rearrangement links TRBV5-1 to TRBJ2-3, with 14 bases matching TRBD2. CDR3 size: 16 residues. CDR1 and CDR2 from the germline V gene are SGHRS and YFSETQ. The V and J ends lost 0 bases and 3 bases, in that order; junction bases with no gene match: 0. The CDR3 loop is CASSLGTSGRTDTQYF. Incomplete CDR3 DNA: TGCGCCAGCAGCTTGGGGACTAGCGGGAGGACAGATACG.

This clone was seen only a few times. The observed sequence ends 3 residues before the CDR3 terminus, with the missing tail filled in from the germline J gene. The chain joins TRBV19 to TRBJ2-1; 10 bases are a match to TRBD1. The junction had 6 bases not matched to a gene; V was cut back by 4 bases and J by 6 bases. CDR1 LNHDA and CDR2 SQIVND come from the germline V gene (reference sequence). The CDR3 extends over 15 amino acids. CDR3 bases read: TGTGCCAGTAGTACTCCACGGGACAGGGGCAATGAG. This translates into CASSTPRDRGNE. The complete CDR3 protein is CASSTPRDRGNEQFF.

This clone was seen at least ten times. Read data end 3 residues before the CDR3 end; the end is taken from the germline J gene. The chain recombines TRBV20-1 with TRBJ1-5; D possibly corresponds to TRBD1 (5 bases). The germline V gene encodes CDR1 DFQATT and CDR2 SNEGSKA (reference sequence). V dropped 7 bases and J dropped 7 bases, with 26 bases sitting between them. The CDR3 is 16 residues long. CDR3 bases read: TGCAGTGGGACCTGGTCCGGCCTTCTCGAGGGGCAGCCC. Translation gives CSGTWSGLLEGQP. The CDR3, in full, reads CSGTWSGLLEGQPQHF.

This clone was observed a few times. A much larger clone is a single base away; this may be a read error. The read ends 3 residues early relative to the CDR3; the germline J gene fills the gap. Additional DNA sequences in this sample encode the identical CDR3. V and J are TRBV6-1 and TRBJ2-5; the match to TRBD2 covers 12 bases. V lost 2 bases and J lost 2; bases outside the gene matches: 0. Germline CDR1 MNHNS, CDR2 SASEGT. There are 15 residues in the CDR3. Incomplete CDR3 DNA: TGTGCCAGCAGTGAACTAGCGGGAGGGCAAGAGACC. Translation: CASSELAGGQET. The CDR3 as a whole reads CASSELAGGQETQYF.

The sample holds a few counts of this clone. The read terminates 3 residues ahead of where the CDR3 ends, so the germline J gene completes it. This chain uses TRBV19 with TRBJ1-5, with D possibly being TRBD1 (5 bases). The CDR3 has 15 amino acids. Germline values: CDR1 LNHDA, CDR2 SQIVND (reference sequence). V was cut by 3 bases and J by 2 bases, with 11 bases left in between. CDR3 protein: CASSMGSGGNQPQHF. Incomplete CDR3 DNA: TGTGCCAGTAGTATGGGGTCGGGGGGCAATCAGCCC.

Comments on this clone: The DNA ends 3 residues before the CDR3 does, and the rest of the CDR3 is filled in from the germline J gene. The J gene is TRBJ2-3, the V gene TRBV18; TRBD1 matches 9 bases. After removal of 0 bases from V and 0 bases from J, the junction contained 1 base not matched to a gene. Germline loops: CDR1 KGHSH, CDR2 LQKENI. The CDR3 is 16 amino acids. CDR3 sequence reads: CASSPPGTGSTDTQYF. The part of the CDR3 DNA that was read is TGTGCCAGCTCACCACCGGGGACAGGGAGCACAGATACG.

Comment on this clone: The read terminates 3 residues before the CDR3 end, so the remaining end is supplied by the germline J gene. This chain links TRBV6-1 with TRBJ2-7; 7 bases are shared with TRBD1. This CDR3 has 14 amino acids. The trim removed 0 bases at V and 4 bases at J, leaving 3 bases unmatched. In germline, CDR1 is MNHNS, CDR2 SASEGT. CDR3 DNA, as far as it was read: TGTGCCAGCAGTGAAGCTAGGGGGCGGTACGAG. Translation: CASSEARGRYE. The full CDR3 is CASSEARGRYEQYF.

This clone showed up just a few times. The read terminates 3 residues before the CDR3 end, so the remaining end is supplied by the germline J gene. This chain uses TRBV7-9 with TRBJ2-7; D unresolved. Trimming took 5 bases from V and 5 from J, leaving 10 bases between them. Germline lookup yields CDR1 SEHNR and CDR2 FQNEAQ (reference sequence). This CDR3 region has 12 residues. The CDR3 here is CASSNRGHEQYF. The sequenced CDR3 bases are TGTGCCAGCAGCAACAGAGGCCACGAG.